These 15 T cell receptor beta chains were all obtained from the same sample, sequenced in a study of blood T cell repertoires in COVID-19. The protocol was immunoSEQ multiplex PCR, while the TCRdb copy is restricted to in-frame clones and leaves out a portion. The repertoire includes tens of thousands of clones, around 90% of them detected once, and under 25% sits in the top ten. The specimen was peripheral blood. All receptors come from an elderly woman with COVID-19, enrolled during active disease.

This clone was seen more than once but under ten times. The gene calls are TRBV5-1 and TRBJ1-6, with 10 bases that match TRBD1. With V trimmed by 4 bases and J by 7 bases, 2 bases remained unmatched. The CDR3 loop spans 14 amino acids. CDR1 and CDR2 from the germline V gene are SGHRS and YFSETQ. CDR3 sequence reads: CASSPDRGNSPLHF. The CDR3, as DNA: TGCGCCAGCAGCCCGGACAGGGGGAATTCACCCCTCCACTTT.

This clone appeared a single time. For the CDR3, the DNA is TGTGCCAGCAGCTCAGCCGGGACAGAGGGCGAGCAGTACTTC. Translation: CASSSAGTEGEQYF. This sequence joins TRBV11-2 and TRBJ2-7, with 7 bases matching TRBD1. The CDR3 covers 14 residues. The V segment lost 4 bases and the J segment 6 bases; nucleotides outside the gene matches: 9. In germline, CDR1 is SGHAT, CDR2 FQNNGV.

CDR3 sequence (DNA): TGTGCCAGCAGCCCGAGACAGGGGTTGAACACTGAAGCTTTCTTT. It yields the protein CASSPRQGLNTEAFF. This rearrangement joins TRBV7-9 to TRBJ1-1; 8 nucleotides match TRBD1. J lost 0 bases, V lost 5 bases, and 5 bases had no gene match. The CDR3 totals 15 residues. CDR1 is SEHNR and CDR2 is FQNEAQ in the germline V gene (reference sequence). The entire variable domain, with the rest obtained from reference TRBV7-9 and TRBJ1-1, is as follows: DTGVSQNPRHKITKRGQNVTFRCDPISEHNRLYWYRQTLGQGPEFLTYFQNEAQLEKSRLLSDRFSAERPKGSFSTLEIQRTEQGDSAMYLCASSPRQGLNTEAFFGQGTRLTVV.

The chain recombines TRBV18 with TRBJ2-2; D is ambiguous. CDR3 length: 13 residues. Germline V gene lookup returns CDR1 KGHSH and CDR2 LQKENI. Trimming shortened V by 1 base and J by 6 bases, and 6 bases separated the two germline ends. CDR3 region: CASSPLLSGELFF. The CDR3 DNA is TGTGCCAGCTCACCACTCCTATCCGGGGAGCTGTTTTTT.

DNA for the CDR3: TGTGCCAGCAGCCCGGGGGGGCCGGGAGAGACCCAGTACTTC. Protein sequence: CASSPGGPGETQYF. This chain uses TRBV3-1 (or the pseudogene TRBV3-2) with TRBJ2-5; TRBD2 agrees at 8 bases. In germline, CDR1 is LGHDT, CDR2 YNNKEL (reference sequence). V lost 4 bases to trimming and J lost 4 bases; unmatched junction nucleotides: 5. The CDR3 sequence is 14 residues long.

This clone appeared once. The chain employs TRBV5-1 and TRBJ1-4, with 8 bases identical to TRBD1. The CDR3 is 12 residues long. J gave up 8 bases and V 7 bases, and 4 bases lay outside the gene matches. The V gene's germline CDR1 is SGHRS and CDR2 YFSETQ. The CDR3 DNA reads TGCGCCAGCCGGACAGGGAACGAAAAACTGTTTTTT. It yields the protein CASRTGNEKLFF.

V gene TRBV5-1 combines with J gene TRBJ1-2; D gene unclear. This CDR3 spans 13 amino acids. Trimming took 1 base from V and 8 from J, leaving 12 bases between them. Germline CDR1 and CDR2: SGHRS and YFSETQ. The CDR3 DNA sequence: TGCGCCAGCAGCTTGTCCCGAGGTTGGGGCTACACCTTC. Protein sequence: CASSLSRGWGYTF.

V gene TRBV1 combines with J gene TRBJ2-2; the table's TRBD1 call for D was not verified on the DNA. TRBV1 is termed a pseudogene. CDR3 length equals 15 residues. The CDR3 is CTSSQEGPWTGELFF. The CDR3 DNA reads as TGCACCAGCAGCCAAGAGGGCCCTTGGACCGGGGAGCTGTTTTTT.

The rearrangement links TRBV4-2 to TRBJ2-7; 8 nucleotides match TRBD2. Germline V gene data show CDR1 as LGHNA and CDR2 as YNFKEQ. V lost 1 base, J lost 4 bases, and 6 bases stayed unmatched. CDR3 size: 15 residues. CDR3 DNA sequence: TGTGCCAGCAGCCAAGGACTAGCGATGGGTTACGAGCAGTACTTC. Translated, it gives CASSQGLAMGYEQYF.

The chain couples TRBV2 to TRBJ2-5, with TRBD1 matching 9 bases. V was clipped by 5 bases and J by 5 bases; unmatched bases: 6. The CDR3 has 14 amino acids. Per the germline V gene, CDR1 is SNHLY and CDR2 is FYNNEI. DNA for the CDR3: TGTGCCAGCAGTTTTGACAGGGGGAAGGAGACCCAGTACTTC. Translating gives CASSFDRGKETQYF.

This clone showed up just a few times. J is TRBJ1-1 and V is TRBV19; D might be TRBD1 (6 bases). This CDR3 is 13 amino acids long. The germline gives CDR1 LNHDA, CDR2 SQIVND (reference sequence). V was cut by 8 bases and J by 7 bases, with 17 bases left in between. CDR3 in amino acids: CASGWQQGLEAFF. CDR3 coding DNA: TGTGCCAGTGGGTGGCAACAGGGTCTTGAAGCTTTCTTT.

In its sample, this clone was seen a few times. The chain's CDR3 is CASSPSPPGGDSNQPQHF. Here the CDR3 DNA reads TGTGCCAGCTCACCGTCCCCCCCGGGGGGGGATAGCAATCAGCCCCAGCATTTT. J is TRBJ1-5 and V is TRBV18; possibly TRBD1 for D (5 bases). The CDR3 spans 18 residues. Trimming shortened V by 3 bases and J by 0 bases, and 18 bases separated the two germline ends. Per germline, CDR1 KGHSH and CDR2 LQKENI.

This chain connects TRBV3-1 (or the pseudogene TRBV3-2) to TRBJ2-5, with TRBD2 matching over 8 bases. The CDR3 sequence is 15 residues long. The V gene end was trimmed by 2 bases and the J gene end by 5 bases; junction bases not matched to a gene: 7. Looked up from germline, CDR1 is LGHDT and CDR2 is YNNKEL (reference sequence). In DNA, the CDR3 is TGTGCCAGCAGCCAATCCCGGGGGGGCGAGGAGACCCAGTACTTC. The encoded protein is CASSQSRGGEETQYF.

The CDR3 DNA is TGCAGTGCTAGTAGCTCCGTTTGGGGAAACACCATATATTTT. Translated: CSASSSVWGNTIYF. The chain combines TRBV20-1 with TRBJ1-3; D unresolved. The length of the CDR3 is 14 residues. Deletions cut 3 bases from V and 4 bases from J, with 13 bases between. Germline V gene data show CDR1 as DFQATT and CDR2 as SNEGSKA (reference sequence).

As concerns this clone: The junction differs from germline at one of its ends, possibly a read error. The chain recombines TRBV3-1 (or the pseudogene TRBV3-2) with TRBJ1-1; 7 bases map to TRBD1. From germline, CDR1 is LGHDT and CDR2 YNNKEL (reference sequence). The CDR3 runs to 15 residues. CDR3 sequence: CASTQGDRVYTEAFF. In DNA, the CDR3 is TGTGCCAGCACCCAAGGAGACAGGGTGTACACTGAAGCTTTCTTT.